The source of this TCR beta chain is a study of blood T cell repertoires in COVID-19. Study-wide background: PBMCs, B-cell-depleted T cells, or T cells were the source of the cDNA or gDNA that made up the material.

The authors' processing: By means of reference gene primer amplification, nucleated cell counts were estimated. Produced via immunoSEQ multiplex PCR; TCRdb's table is partial and in-frame only. The DNA gave D and trimming, while V, J and clone size come from that table. The sample consists of 400,000 to 500,000 clones, roughly 90% of them appearing once. From germline, CDR1 is MGHRA and CDR2 YSYEKL. CDR3 length equals 16 residues. Trimming pared 0 bases from V and 4 bases from J, leaving 12 bases between. Those who participated ranged in age from about 18 to 89 years and resided in roughly 26 US areas.

The clonotype was recovered from a woman in her thirties or forties who had recovered from COVID-19. The sample consisted of PBMCs or T cells enriched from blood (not recorded which). This chain links TRBV4-1 with TRBJ1-4; a possible D gene is TRBD1 (6 bases). CDR3 in DNA: TGCGCCAGCAGCCAAGATGCCGGACAGCTTAATGAAAAACTGTTTTTT. Encoded protein: CASSQDAGQLNEKLFF.